This entry lists 20 T cell receptor beta chains sequenced from one sample in a study of blood T cell repertoires in COVID-19. The data were produced by immunoSEQ multiplex PCR, yet TCRdb's version contains in-frame clones alone and is incomplete. The sample holds about 370,000 clones, 70% to 90% seen once. The source material was peripheral blood. The receptors come from a woman aged 25-40 years with COVID-19, enrolled during active disease.

J is TRBJ2-3 and V is TRBV11-3; the match to TRBD1 covers 10 bases. Per germline, CDR1 SGHNT and CDR2 YENEEA. With 1 base clipped from V and 7 bases from J, the junction kept 2 bases outside the gene matches. This CDR3 is built from 14 residues. In nucleotides, the CDR3 is TGTGCCAGCAGCTTAGGGACAGGGGGTCATACGCAGTATTTT. Its protein product is CASSLGTGGHTQYF.

As regards this clone: The same CDR3 can be traced to other DNA sequences in this sample. This chain connects TRBV6-5 to TRBJ1-1; D is ambiguous. The CDR3 is 11 residues long. V lost 7 bases to trimming and J lost 4 bases, with 7 bases between them. Germline lookup yields CDR1 MNHEY and CDR2 SVGAGI. The CDR3 loop reads CASTRGTEAFF. As DNA, the CDR3 is TGTGCCAGCACCAGAGGCACTGAAGCTTTCTTT.

J is TRBJ1-3 and V is TRBV10-3; D gene unclear. Germline-derived CDR1 and CDR2 are ENHRY and SYGVKD. Trimming stripped 0 bases from V and 0 bases from J, with 9 bases between. This CDR3 comprises 16 residues. The CDR3 is CAISESLANSGNTIYF. The CDR3 region has the DNA TGTGCCATCAGTGAGTCGTTGGCAAACTCTGGAAACACCATATATTTT.

The V call is TRBV12-3 or TRBV12-4, the J call TRBJ1-6; D might be TRBD1 (5 bases). This CDR3 has 12 residues. V lost 3 bases, J lost 10 bases, and 7 bases lay in between. CDR3 sequence: CASSLAGSPLHF. The DNA of the CDR3 is TGTGCCAGCAGTTTGGCAGGGTCACCCCTCCACTTT.

The chain carries TRBV6-5 and TRBJ2-3; 7 bases agree with TRBD2. CDR1 and CDR2 from the germline V gene are MNHEY and SVGAGI. V lost 4 bases, J lost 5 bases, and 6 bases stayed unmatched. The CDR3 sequence is 14 residues long. This CDR3 reads CASSSAGVIDTQYF. The CDR3 DNA follows: TGTGCCAGCAGTTCGGCGGGGGTGATAGATACGCAGTATTTT.

This sequence joins TRBV7-9 and TRBJ1-2; no definite D call. Germline-derived CDR1 and CDR2 are SEHNR and FQNEAQ (reference sequence). The V end was cut by 4 bases, the J end by 0 bases, with 15 bases between. The CDR3 consists of 16 residues. The CDR3 region is CASSSSLAHSNYGYTF. CDR3 bases: TGTGCCAGCAGCTCAAGCTTAGCACACTCTAACTATGGCTACACCTTC.

The V and J genes are TRBV30 and TRBJ1-5, with D perhaps TRBD1 (6 bases). CDR3 size: 13 residues. V was pared by 4 bases and J by 2 bases, with 9 bases between. Germline loops: CDR1 GTSNPN, CDR2 SVGIG (reference sequence). CDR3 loop: CAWTRGGNQPQHF. The CDR3 DNA sequence: TGTGCCTGGACCAGGGGAGGCAATCAGCCCCAGCATTTT. Together with reference TRBV30 and TRBJ1-5, the CDR3 gives the full variable domain: SQTIHQWPATLVQPVGSPLSLECTVEGTSNPNLYWYRQAAGRGLQLLFYSVGIGQISSEVPQNLSASRPQDRQFILSSKKLLLSDSGFYLCAWTRGGNQPQHFGDGTRLSIL.

V is TRBV10-2 and J is TRBJ2-7; perhaps TRBD2 as D (5 bases). Germline V lookup: CDR1 WSHSY, CDR2 SAAADI. Trimming took 0 bases from V and 4 from J, leaving 7 bases between them. This CDR3 region has 13 residues. CDR3 sequence reads: CASSESRRYEQYF. The CDR3 region has the DNA TGCGCCAGCAGTGAGTCGCGGAGGTACGAGCAGTACTTC.

The gene calls are TRBV2 and TRBJ2-7; 7 nucleotides align to TRBD2. V was clipped by 9 bases and J by 5 bases; unmatched bases: 10. The CDR3 runs to 13 residues. Germline CDR1 and CDR2: SNHLY and FYNNEI. The CDR3 nucleotides read TGTGCCAGTCGCCGGGAGGTGCCTAACGAGCAGTACTTC. Its protein is CASRREVPNEQYF.

This clone was observed a handful of times. The chain carries TRBV4-1 and TRBJ2-1, with 12 bases that match TRBD2. This CDR3 region has 15 residues. Looked up from germline, CDR1 is MGHRA and CDR2 is YSYEKL. The junction had 5 bases not matched to a gene; V was cut back by 1 base and J by 10 bases. The CDR3 region is CASSQGLAGVEEQFF. CDR3 DNA: TGCGCCAGCAGCCAAGGACTAGCGGGAGTAGAAGAGCAGTTCTTC.

This CDR3 reads CASRRPRLAGRETQYF. The DNA of the CDR3 is TGTGCCAGCAGACGACCCCGACTAGCGGGGCGGGAGACCCAGTACTTC. V and J are TRBV2 and TRBJ2-5; 11 bases agree with TRBD2. Germline-derived CDR1 and CDR2 are SNHLY and FYNNEI. V shed 6 bases, J shed 5 bases, and the junction held 11 bases outside the gene matches. This CDR3 is built from 16 residues.

The CDR3 protein is CASSPATDRATEAFF. CDR3 bases: TGCGCCAGCAGCCCCGCCACCGACAGGGCGACTGAAGCTTTCTTT. This chain links TRBV4-3 with TRBJ1-1, with 7 bases matching TRBD1. V shed 4 bases, J shed 5 bases, and the junction held 10 bases outside the gene matches. The CDR3 is 15 amino acids. Germline values: CDR1 LGHNA, CDR2 YSLEER.

V and J are TRBV28 and TRBJ1-4, with D unresolved. Looked up from germline, CDR1 is MDHEN and CDR2 is SYDVKM. With 8 bases removed from V and 1 base from J, the gap between germline ends came to 8 bases. The CDR3 is made up of 13 amino acids. CDR3 sequence: CASEGVTNEKLFF. In DNA form, the CDR3 reads TGTGCCAGCGAGGGTGTAACTAATGAAAAACTGTTTTTT.

The gene calls are TRBV28 and TRBJ2-1, with TRBD2 identical over 11 bases. This CDR3 region has 16 residues. In germline, CDR1 is MDHEN, CDR2 SYDVKM. The junction had 12 bases not matched to a gene; V was cut back by 10 bases and J by 4 bases. CDR3 region: CATVGASGGRYNEQFF. In nucleotides, the CDR3 is TGTGCCACCGTAGGGGCTAGCGGGGGGAGGTACAATGAGCAGTTCTTC.

This chain connects TRBV7-9 to TRBJ2-5; the match to TRBD1 covers 8 bases. Trimming took 5 bases from V and 7 from J; bases not matched to a gene: 9. This CDR3 contains 14 residues. In germline, CDR1 is SEHNR, CDR2 FQNEAQ (reference sequence). The CDR3 is CASSPTGALGTQYF. In nucleotides, the CDR3 is TGTGCCAGCAGCCCGACAGGGGCGCTGGGGACCCAGTACTTC.

V usage is TRBV6-5 and J usage is TRBJ2-1, with D perhaps TRBD2 (6 bases). The CDR3 is 14 residues long. The ends were cut back, 6 bases at V and 5 bases at J, with 14 bases in the middle. Looked up from germline, CDR1 is MNHEY and CDR2 is SVGAGI. The CDR3 region is CASRWSGVDNEQFF. Here the CDR3 DNA reads TGTGCCAGCAGATGGTCGGGGGTTGACAATGAGCAGTTCTTC.

This clone has a handful of counts. J is TRBJ1-1 and V is TRBV15; the D gene is possibly TRBD1 (6 bases). CDR3 size: 15 residues. Germline CDR1 and CDR2: LNHNV and YYDKDF (reference sequence). The V gene lost 4 bases and the J gene lost 2 bases, with 14 bases spanning the gap. The CDR3 DNA is TGTGCCACCAGCACAGGGACATGGGGAAACACTGAAGCTTTCTTT. Amino acids: CATSTGTWGNTEAFF.

Comment on this clone: This specimen includes other DNA sequences encoding the same CDR3. V and J are TRBV28 and TRBJ2-5; 7 bases are shared with TRBD1. This CDR3 is built from 14 residues. CDR1 and CDR2 from the germline V gene are MDHEN and SYDVKM. The V segment lost 2 bases and the J segment 5 bases; nucleotides outside the gene matches: 5. CDR3 nucleotides: TGTGCCAGCAGTTTACCGGACAGGAGGGAGACCCAGTACTTC. As protein: CASSLPDRRETQYF. The full variable domain, completed using reference TRBV28 and TRBJ2-5, is DVKVTQSSRYLVKRTGEKVFLECVQDMDHENMFWYRQDPGLGLRLIYFSYDVKMKEKGDIPEGYSVSREKKERFSLILESASTNQTSMYLCASSLPDRRETQYFGPGTRLLVL.

In its sample, this clone was seen once. V usage is TRBV5-5 and J usage is TRBJ2-3, with 11 bases matching TRBD2. Unmatched junction bases numbered 14, after V lost 4 bases and J lost 7 bases. Germline V gene lookup returns CDR1 SGHKS and CDR2 YYEKEE (reference sequence). The CDR3 contains 17 residues. The DNA for the CDR3 is TGTGCCAGCAGCGCGGCGGTAGCGGGGGGGCCTGGGAATACGCAGTATTTT. This gives the protein CASSAAVAGGPGNTQYF.

On this clone: This may stem from a read error, because a much larger clone lies one nucleotide away. CDR3 DNA sequence: TGTGCCAGCAGCCATAACACCGGGGAGCTGTTTTTT. Protein product: CASSHNTGELFF. The chain is built from TRBV27 and TRBJ2-2; D uncertain. Between the trimmed V and J ends, which lost 6 bases and 2 bases, there was a span of 4 bases. The CDR3 totals 12 residues. Germline CDR1 and CDR2: MNHEY and SMNVEV (reference sequence).